This TCR beta chain is drawn from a study of CD8+ T cells in alopecia areata. The ends were cut back, 4 bases at V and 9 bases at J, with 7 bases in the middle. Germline CDR1 is SEHNR and CDR2 is FQNEAQ (reference sequence). The CDR3 length is 11 residues. This clone was counted between two and nine times. Its specificity is not known. cDNA reverse transcribed from extracted RNA served as the sequencing template. Sequencing used immunoSEQ multiplex PCR; TCRdb keeps in-frame clones, though not all of them. The profile shows around 210,000 clones, over 60% of them singletons. Study-wide results and caveats: With patients, TCR sharing proved less clear than in mice, a difference possibly related to HLA. A large proportion of expanded lesional clones were detected persisting in scalp and blood during tofacitinib. Since there was just one nonresponder, nobody can yet say how baseline CD8+ expansion ties to response.

Treatment in this sample: oral pan-JAK inhibitor, 5-10 mg twice daily. T lymphocytes (CD4+ and CD8+) were sorted from PBMCs. This chain joins TRBV7-9 and TRBJ2-1; D might be TRBD2 (5 bases). The material sequenced was CD4+ T cells sorted from blood, taken at week 4, from a patient treated with tofacitinib. This clonotype originated in a human donor with alopecia areata. CDR3 nucleotide sequence: TGTGCCAGCAGCTGGGAGAGTGAGCAGTTCTTC. This gives the protein CASSWESEQFF. Full variable domain (remainder filled in from reference TRBV7-9 and TRBJ2-1): DTGVSQNPRHKITKRGQNVTFRCDPISEHNRLYWYRQTLGQGPEFLTYFQNEAQLEKSRLLSDRFSAERPKGSFSTLEIQRTEQGDSAMYLCASSWESEQFFGPGTRLTVL.